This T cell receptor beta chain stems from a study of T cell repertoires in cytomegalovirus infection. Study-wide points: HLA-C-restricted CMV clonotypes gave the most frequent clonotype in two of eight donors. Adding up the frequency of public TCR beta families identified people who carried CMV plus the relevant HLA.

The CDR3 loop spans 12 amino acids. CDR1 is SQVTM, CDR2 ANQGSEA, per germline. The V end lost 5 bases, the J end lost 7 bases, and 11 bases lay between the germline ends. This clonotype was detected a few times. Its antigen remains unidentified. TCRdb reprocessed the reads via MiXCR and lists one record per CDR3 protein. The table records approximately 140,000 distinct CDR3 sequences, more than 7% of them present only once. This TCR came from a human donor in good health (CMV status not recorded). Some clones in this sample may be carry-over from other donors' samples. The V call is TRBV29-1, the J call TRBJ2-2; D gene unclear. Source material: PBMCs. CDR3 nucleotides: TGCAGCGTTCACGCCAACGGCGGGGAGCTGTTTTTT. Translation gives CSVHANGGELFF.